Below are 30 T cell receptor beta chains sequenced from a single sample in a study of glioma-infiltrating T cells after dendritic cell vaccination. Documented time point: after dendritic cell vaccination, including at tumor progression/relapse. Sequencing used immunoSEQ multiplex PCR; TCRdb keeps in-frame clones, though not all of them. In the table there are 20,000 or so clones, over 85% of which are singletons. The sequences come from blood, collected after dendritic cell vaccination. These receptor sequences come from a human donor with glioblastoma.

This chain links TRBV30 with TRBJ2-1; 12 nucleotides align to TRBD1. The J segment lost 8 bases and the V segment lost 7 bases, leaving 3 bases of the junction unmatched. Germline CDR1 is GTSNPN and CDR2 is SVGIG (reference sequence). This CDR3 region has 12 residues. CDR3 protein: CALGTGGYEQFF. The CDR3 DNA sequence: TGTGCCTTGGGGACAGGGGGCTATGAGCAGTTCTTC.

The chain employs TRBV6-5 and TRBJ2-1; D possibly corresponds to TRBD2 (5 bases). CDR3 length: 15 residues. Germline V CDR1 and CDR2: MNHEY, SVGAGI. Between the trimmed V and J ends, which lost 4 bases and 0 bases, there was a span of 10 bases. CDR3 in amino acids: CASSSLRASYNEQFF. The CDR3 DNA reads TGTGCCAGCAGTTCCCTGCGGGCCTCCTACAATGAGCAGTTCTTC.

This sequence joins TRBV6-6 and TRBJ1-2; a weak D match, TRBD1 (5 bases). Trimming removed 6 bases from V and 8 bases from J, with 25 bases in between. The CDR3 runs 16 residues. Germline lookup yields CDR1 MNHNY and CDR2 SVGAGI (reference sequence). DNA of the CDR3: TGTGCCAGCAGGGGGGGAGGTGAGGTTCTATCGGGGGGCTACACCTTC. It codes for CASRGGGEVLSGGYTF.

The chain is built from TRBV30 and TRBJ2-1, with 12 bases lining up with TRBD2. The CDR3 totals 15 residues. V trimming: 3 bases; J trimming: 2 bases; junction bases outside the gene matches: 2. In germline, CDR1 is GTSNPN, CDR2 SVGIG (reference sequence). CDR3: CAWRGLAGPYNEQFF. CDR3 sequence (DNA): TGTGCCTGGAGGGGACTAGCGGGTCCCTACAATGAGCAGTTCTTC.

This clone occurred once. V gene TRBV2 combines with J gene TRBJ2-1; tentatively, D is TRBD2 (6 bases). Deletions cut 7 bases from V and 7 bases from J, with 17 bases between. The V gene's germline CDR1 is SNHLY and CDR2 FYNNEI. The CDR3 sequence is 14 residues long. The CDR3 DNA follows: TGTGCCAGCAATAGGCGGGGAATAGCAAATGAGCAGTTCTTC. This sequence encodes CASNRRGIANEQFF. Based on the CDR3 plus reference TRBV2 and TRBJ2-1, the full variable domain is EPEVTQTPSHQVTQMGQEVILRCVPISNHLYFYWYRQILGQKVEFLVSFYNNEISEKSEIFDDQFSVERPDGSNFTLKIRSTKLEDSAMYFCASNRRGIANEQFFGPGTRLTVL.

The CDR3 coding sequence is TGTGCCAGCAGCTTGGAGGCAGGCGGCTACACCTTC. Translation: CASSLEAGGYTF. The chain links TRBV5-4 to TRBJ1-2; D gene unclear. In germline, CDR1 is SGHNT, CDR2 YYREEE (reference sequence). Trimming took 0 bases from V and 8 from J, leaving 8 bases between them. The CDR3 contains 12 residues.

The rearrangement uses TRBV6-5 and TRBJ1-1; a weak D match, TRBD1 (6 bases). The CDR3 runs to 14 residues. V was clipped by 7 bases and J by 1 base, with 13 bases between them. Germline V lookup: CDR1 MNHEY, CDR2 SVGAGI. This CDR3 is CASMNRVGNTEAFF. The CDR3 DNA reads TGTGCCAGCATGAACAGGGTGGGGAACACTGAAGCTTTCTTT.

This clone was counted once. The J gene is TRBJ1-1, the V gene TRBV7-9; TRBD1 might be the D (6 bases). Per the germline V gene, CDR1 is SEHNR and CDR2 is FQNEAQ (reference sequence). The CDR3 contains 14 residues. Trimming shortened V by 5 bases and J by 1 base, and 11 bases separated the two germline ends. CDR3 in DNA: TGTGCCAGCAGCCGAACAGGGAGGAACACTGAAGCTTTCTTT. Amino acid sequence: CASSRTGRNTEAFF.

The rearrangement uses TRBV5-4 and TRBJ2-7; 7 bases line up with TRBD2. CDR1 is SGHNT and CDR2 is YYREEE in the germline V gene (reference sequence). The CDR3 length is 15 residues. The trim removed 2 bases at V and 5 bases at J, leaving 10 bases unmatched. CDR3 coding DNA: TGTGCCAGCAGCTTTCCGGGGGAGGGGCTGAACGAGCAGTACTTC. Its translation: CASSFPGEGLNEQYF. Variable domain in full (rest from reference TRBV5-4 and TRBJ2-7): ETGVTQSPTHLIKTRGQQVTLRCSSQSGHNTVSWYQQALGQGPQFIFQYYREEENGRGNFPPRFSGLQFPNYSSELNVNALELDDSALYLCASSFPGEGLNEQYFGPGTRLTVT.

The chain carries TRBV11-2 and TRBJ1-1, with 8 bases fitting TRBD1. This CDR3 region has 18 residues. J lost 0 bases, V lost 7 bases, and 16 bases had no gene match. Germline V gene lookup returns CDR1 SGHAT and CDR2 FQNNGV. In DNA form, the CDR3 reads TGTGCCAGCACCCCTAGGAGGGGCCGGACAGGGTTGAACACTGAAGCTTTCTTT. It encodes CASTPRRGRTGLNTEAFF.

The rearrangement links TRBV5-1 to TRBJ1-1; D might be TRBD1 (6 bases). V was trimmed by 1 base and J by 1 base, leaving 11 bases between them. The CDR3 loop spans 15 amino acids. The germline gives CDR1 SGHRS, CDR2 YFSETQ. The CDR3 DNA is TGCGCCAGCAGCTTGATAAGGGGGTCGAACACTGAAGCTTTCTTT. Amino acid sequence: CASSLIRGSNTEAFF.

The chain has TRBV5-4 and TRBJ1-1; D possibly corresponds to TRBD1 (5 bases). V was shortened by 4 bases and J by 5 bases, with 12 bases between the two germline ends. CDR1 and CDR2 (germline): SGHNT, YYREEE (reference sequence). The CDR3 loop spans 13 amino acids. Here the CDR3 reads CASSGASRTEAFF. The CDR3 bases are TGTGCCAGCAGCGGGGCGAGCCGGACTGAAGCTTTCTTT. Variable domain in full (rest from reference TRBV5-4 and TRBJ1-1): ETGVTQSPTHLIKTRGQQVTLRCSSQSGHNTVSWYQQALGQGPQFIFQYYREEENGRGNFPPRFSGLQFPNYSSELNVNALELDDSALYLCASSGASRTEAFFGQGTRLTVV.

V and J are TRBV5-1 and TRBJ2-7; 9 bases align to TRBD1. The CDR3 runs to 18 residues. Unmatched junction bases numbered 11, after V lost 0 bases and J lost 1 base. The germline gives CDR1 SGHRS, CDR2 YFSETQ. The chain's CDR3 is CASSLDAFGTGYSYEQYF. The CDR3 DNA sequence: TGCGCCAGCAGCTTGGATGCCTTCGGGACAGGGTATTCCTACGAGCAGTACTTC.

On this clone: A junction boundary mismatches the germline segment, possibly from a read error. This chain links TRBV11-1 with TRBJ2-1, with 9 bases identical to TRBD2. There are 16 residues in the CDR3. Germline V gene data show CDR1 as SGHAT and CDR2 as FQDESV (reference sequence). CDR3: CASSREGGGAYNEQFF. The CDR3 DNA reads as TGTGCCAGCAGCCGTGAGGGCGGGGGGGCCTATAATGAGCAGTTCTTC.

The J gene is TRBJ2-5, the V gene TRBV4-2, with 8 bases aligning to TRBD2. Germline V lookup: CDR1 LGHNA, CDR2 YNFKEQ. V lost 0 bases and J lost 2; bases outside the gene matches: 2. The CDR3 runs to 15 residues. The CDR3 sequence: CASSQESGGQETQYF. The CDR3, as DNA: TGTGCCAGCAGCCAAGAATCGGGGGGGCAAGAGACCCAGTACTTC.

The V call is TRBV7-8, the J call TRBJ2-2, with 10 nucleotides matching TRBD1. V gave up 4 bases and J gave up 3 bases; unmatched junction bases: 2. Looked up from germline, CDR1 is SGHVS and CDR2 is FQNEAQ. This CDR3 contains 15 residues. The DNA of the CDR3 is TGTGCCAGCAGCTGGACAGGGGGTTACACCGGGGAGCTGTTTTTT. Translated, it gives CASSWTGGYTGELFF.

V is TRBV20-1 and J is TRBJ1-5; D call uncertain. V lost 3 bases and J lost 10, with 10 bases in between. CDR1 is DFQATT and CDR2 is SNEGSKA in the germline V gene (reference sequence). This CDR3 spans 11 amino acids. CDR3 nucleotide sequence: TGCAGTGCTAGCGAGGGTGGTCCCCAGCATTTT. Protein: CSASEGGPQHF.

The table lists this clone with a count of one. The gene calls are TRBV4-1 and TRBJ2-1, with TRBD1 matching over 9 bases. Germline-derived CDR1 and CDR2 are MGHRA and YSYEKL. The CDR3 totals 16 residues. The V segment lost 0 bases and the J segment 7 bases; nucleotides outside the gene matches: 7. In DNA, the CDR3 is TGCGCCAGCAGCCAAGAGGTAAACAGGGGGCGGAATGAGCAGTTCTTC. Protein: CASSQEVNRGRNEQFF.

V is TRBV11-2 and J is TRBJ2-7, with 7 bases aligning to TRBD2. The CDR3 runs 13 residues. CDR1 is SGHAT, CDR2 FQNNGV, per germline. Losses at the gene ends were 4 bases for V and 6 bases for J; bases not matched to a gene: 6. The CDR3 nucleotides read TGTGCCAGCAGCTCCCTTCGGGGGGTCGAGCAGTACTTC. Residues: CASSSLRGVEQYF.

This rearrangement joins TRBV2 to TRBJ2-7; possible D gene TRBD2, 5 bases. Germline-derived CDR1 and CDR2 are SNHLY and FYNNEI. The V end lost 5 bases, the J end lost 3 bases, and 8 bases lay between the germline ends. The CDR3 runs 12 residues. The CDR3 region has the DNA TGTGCCAGCAGTCCTAGCCTCTACGAGCAGTACTTC. It codes for CASSPSLYEQYF.

The gene calls are TRBV11-2 and TRBJ2-3, with 7 bases aligning to TRBD2. The CDR3 runs 18 residues. V lost 7 bases to trimming and J lost 0 bases; unmatched junction nucleotides: 16. CDR1 SGHAT and CDR2 FQNNGV come from the germline V gene. The CDR3 DNA reads as TGTGCCAGCAACCCAATCGCTAGCGGTGGTCCTAGCACAGATACGCAGTATTTT. Translating gives CASNPIASGGPSTDTQYF.

A single count supports this clone. The chain employs TRBV7-2 and TRBJ2-1; a weak D match, TRBD2 (6 bases). Trimming removed 1 base at V and 3 bases at J, with 10 bases between. This CDR3 is 15 amino acids long. Germline CDR1 is SGHTA and CDR2 is FQGNSA. The CDR3: CASSLVAANYNEQFF. The CDR3 nucleotides read TGTGCCAGCAGCTTAGTAGCGGCCAACTACAATGAGCAGTTCTTC.

The chain carries TRBV7-2 and TRBJ1-1, with D uncertain. The length of the CDR3 is 13 residues. Germline lookup yields CDR1 SGHTA and CDR2 FQGNSA. V was pared by 7 bases and J by 6 bases, with 15 bases between. In nucleotides, the CDR3 is TGTGCCAGCAACCCTCTAGGTAGACCTGAAGCTTTCTTT. Its protein product is CASNPLGRPEAFF.

The genes are TRBV6-5 and TRBJ2-7, with TRBD2 identical over 7 bases. V trimming: 2 bases; J trimming: 3 bases; junction bases outside the gene matches: 7. This CDR3 has 15 amino acids. Germline V CDR1 and CDR2: MNHEY, SVGAGI. The CDR3 DNA is TGTGCCAGCAGTTACGTCCAGGGAGGGCTCTACGAGCAGTACTTC. Protein sequence: CASSYVQGGLYEQYF.

This chain connects TRBV2 to TRBJ2-7; TRBD2 matches 12 bases. Per the germline V gene, CDR1 is SNHLY and CDR2 is FYNNEI. V dropped 7 bases and J dropped 5; count of bases not matched to a gene: 9. The CDR3 extends over 15 amino acids. CDR3 amino acids: CASKGGLAGPNEQYF. The CDR3, as DNA: TGTGCCAGCAAAGGTGGACTAGCGGGGCCCAACGAGCAGTACTTC.

This chain's CDR3 is CASSVAPIRGELFF. CDR3 bases: TGTGCCAGCAGCGTAGCTCCTATCCGAGGGGAGCTGTTTTTT. J is TRBJ2-2 and V is TRBV9, with D unresolved. The V gene's germline CDR1 is SGDLS and CDR2 YYNGEE. The CDR3 has 14 residues. V was trimmed by 0 bases and J by 8 bases, leaving 11 bases between them.

This chain uses TRBV11-2 with TRBJ2-1; D possibly corresponds to TRBD1 (5 bases). V was clipped by 0 bases and J by 0 bases, with 9 bases between them. This CDR3 comprises 16 residues. CDR1 is SGHAT and CDR2 is FQNNGV in the germline V gene. The CDR3 DNA reads TGTGCCAGCAGCTTAGAAGGGGTGGTCTCCTACAATGAGCAGTTCTTC. Its protein product is CASSLEGVVSYNEQFF.

The chain is built from TRBV7-2 and TRBJ2-7, with D unresolved. V was cut by 3 bases and J by 4 bases, with 13 bases left in between. CDR1 and CDR2 (germline): SGHTA, FQGNSA. The CDR3 totals 14 residues. The chain's CDR3 is CASSFTSTSYEQYF. The CDR3 nucleotides read TGTGCCAGCAGCTTCACCTCGACATCTTACGAGCAGTACTTC.

The V gene is TRBV5-1, the J gene TRBJ2-3; D unclear. In germline, CDR1 is SGHRS, CDR2 YFSETQ. The CDR3 extends over 15 amino acids. Trimming took off 0 bases at V and 4 bases at J, with 12 bases between the two ends. DNA for the CDR3: TGCGCCAGCAGCTTGGTTTCTTCACTGGCAGATACGCAGTATTTT. Translating gives CASSLVSSLADTQYF.

CDR3 sequence (DNA): TGTGCCAGCAGCCCCCCATTCAGGGTGGGTACTGAAGCTTTCTTT. Translated, it gives CASSPPFRVGTEAFF. J is TRBJ1-1 and V is TRBV7-9; possible D gene TRBD1, 5 bases. CDR1 and CDR2 (germline): SEHNR, FQNEAQ (reference sequence). The CDR3 extends over 15 amino acids. Trimming stripped 5 bases from V and 5 bases from J, with 18 bases between.